In this sample, the clone carrying this T cell receptor beta chain turned up many times. Its antigen is currently unknown. This sample is drawn from a study of Graves' ophthalmopathy and Graves' hyperthyroidism. Notes on the study in general: Most expanded clonotypes in thyroid above 0.001 frequency also showed up in blood.

TCR beta CDR3 amplification used RNA transcripts. A first-round RT-PCR used HTBI primers, followed by a second-round multiplex PCR. A single record per CDR3 protein comes from TCRdb applying MiXCR to the multiplex PCR reads. Of over 200,000 distinct CDR3 sequences in the sample, 25% to 30% were seen once. The material sequenced was peripheral blood. This TCR was sampled from a man aged 45-65 years with Graves' ophthalmopathy.

CDR3 sequence: CAGGDMDGYTF. The CDR3, as DNA: TGTGCCGGGGGCGACATGGATGGCTACACCTTC. The chain links TRBV6-2 or TRBV6-3 to TRBJ1-2; D is possibly TRBD1 (6 bases). The CDR3 loop spans 11 amino acids. V was pared by 11 bases and J by 6 bases, with 13 bases between. The V gene's germline CDR1 is MNHEY and CDR2 SVGEGT.